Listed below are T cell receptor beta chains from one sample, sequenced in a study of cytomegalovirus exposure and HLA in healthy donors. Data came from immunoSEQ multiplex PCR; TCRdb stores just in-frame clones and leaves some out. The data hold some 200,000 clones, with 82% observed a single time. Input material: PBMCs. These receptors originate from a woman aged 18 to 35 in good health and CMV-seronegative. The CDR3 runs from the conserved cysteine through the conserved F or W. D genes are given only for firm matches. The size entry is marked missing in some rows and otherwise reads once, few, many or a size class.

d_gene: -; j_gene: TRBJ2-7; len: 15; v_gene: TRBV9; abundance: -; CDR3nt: TGTGCCAGCAGCGCTTCCCTGGCCTCGGGCTACGAGCAGTACTTC; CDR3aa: CASSASLASGYEQYF
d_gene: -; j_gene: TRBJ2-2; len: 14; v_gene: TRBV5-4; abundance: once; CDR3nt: TGTGCCAGCAGCTTGGTACTGAACACCGGGGAGCTGTTTTTT; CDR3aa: CASSLVLNTGELFF
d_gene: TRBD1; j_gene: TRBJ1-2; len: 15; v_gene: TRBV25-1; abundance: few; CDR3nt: TGTGCCAGCAGTGATTACAGGGGGCGCGACTATGGCTACACCTTC; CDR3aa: CASSDYRGRDYGYTF
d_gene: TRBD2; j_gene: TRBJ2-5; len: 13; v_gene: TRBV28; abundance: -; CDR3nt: TGTGCCAGCAGTATCAACGGGCTAGCGGGCCTATACTTC; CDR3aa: CASSINGLAGLYF
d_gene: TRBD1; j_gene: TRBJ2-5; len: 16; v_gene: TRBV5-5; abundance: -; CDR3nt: TGTGCCAGCAGCTTGTTGGGACAGGGAGGTGGGGAGACCCAGTACTTC; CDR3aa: CASSLLGQGGGETQYF
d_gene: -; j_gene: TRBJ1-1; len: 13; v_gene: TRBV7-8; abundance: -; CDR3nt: TGTGCCAGCAGGGCCAGGGGAAACACTGAAGCTTTCTTT; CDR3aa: CASRARGNTEAFF
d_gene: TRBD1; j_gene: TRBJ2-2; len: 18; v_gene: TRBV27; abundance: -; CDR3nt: TGTGCCAGCAGTTTATGGGGGACAGGGGGCCTGAACACCGGGGAGCTGTTTTTT; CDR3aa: CASSLWGTGGLNTGELFF
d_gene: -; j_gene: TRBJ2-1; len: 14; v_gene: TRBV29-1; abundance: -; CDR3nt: TGCAGCGTTGCAGCGGAGAGCTCCTACAATGAGCAGTTCTTC; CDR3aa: CSVAAESSYNEQFF
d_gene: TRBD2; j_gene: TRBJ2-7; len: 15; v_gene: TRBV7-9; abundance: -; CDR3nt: TGTGCCTCCGCTCGGGGCGGGAGTGCACCCTACGAGCAGTACTTC; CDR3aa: CASARGGSAPYEQYF
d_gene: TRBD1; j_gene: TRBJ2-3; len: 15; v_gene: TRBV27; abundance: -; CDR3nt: TGTGCCAGCAGTCCCGGGACAGGGGTAACAGATACGCAGTATTTT; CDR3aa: CASSPGTGVTDTQYF
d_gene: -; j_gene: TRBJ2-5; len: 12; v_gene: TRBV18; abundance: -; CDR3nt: TGTGCCAGCTCACCAACATCGGAGACCCAGTACTTC; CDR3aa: CASSPTSETQYF
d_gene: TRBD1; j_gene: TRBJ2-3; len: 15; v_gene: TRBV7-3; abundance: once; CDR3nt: TGTGCCAGCAGCCGGGGAGGGACAGGGGAAGGTACGCAGTATTTT; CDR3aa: CASSRGGTGEGTQYF
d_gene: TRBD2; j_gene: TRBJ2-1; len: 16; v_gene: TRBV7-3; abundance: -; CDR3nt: TGTGCCAGCAGCGTTTCCGGGACTAGCGGAGACAATGAGCAGTTCTTC; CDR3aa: CASSVSGTSGDNEQFF
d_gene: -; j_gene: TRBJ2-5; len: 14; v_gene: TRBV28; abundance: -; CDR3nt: TGTGCCAGCAGCCTTGTAGCGCTCCAAGAGACCCAGTACTTC; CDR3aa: CASSLVALQETQYF
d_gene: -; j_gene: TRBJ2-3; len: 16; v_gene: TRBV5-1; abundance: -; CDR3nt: TGCGCCAGCAGCTTGGCGGGGTCTTCTAGCACAGATACGCAGTATTTT; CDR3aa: CASSLAGSSSTDTQYF
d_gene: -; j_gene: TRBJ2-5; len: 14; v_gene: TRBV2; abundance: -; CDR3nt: TGTGCCAGCAGGGGGGACTCGCGAGGGGAGACCCAGTACTTC; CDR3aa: CASRGDSRGETQYF
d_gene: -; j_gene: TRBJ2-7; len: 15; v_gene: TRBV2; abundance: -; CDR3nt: TGTGCCAGCAGTCCTACCCCGGGACTGACCTACGAGCAGTACTTC; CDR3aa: CASSPTPGLTYEQYF
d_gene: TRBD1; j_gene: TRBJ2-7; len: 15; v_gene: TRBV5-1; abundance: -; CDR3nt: TGCGCCAGCAGCTCTAGGACAGGGTCATTCCACGAGCAGTACTTC; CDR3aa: CASSSRTGSFHEQYF
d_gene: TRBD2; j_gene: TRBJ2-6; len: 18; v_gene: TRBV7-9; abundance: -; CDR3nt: TGTGCCAGCAGCTCCTGGTGGGAGGGGCTCTCTGGGGCCAACGTCCTGACTTTC; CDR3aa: CASSSWWEGLSGANVLTF
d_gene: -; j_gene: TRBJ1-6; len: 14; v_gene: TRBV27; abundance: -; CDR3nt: TGTGCCAGCAGTTTGTCGCAGGGCGGTTCACCCCTCCACTTT; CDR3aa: CASSLSQGGSPLHF
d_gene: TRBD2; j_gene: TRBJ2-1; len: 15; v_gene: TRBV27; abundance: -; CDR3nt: TGTGCCAGCAGTCCCGGGACTAGGGCCTACAATGAGCAGTTCTTC; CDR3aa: CASSPGTRAYNEQFF
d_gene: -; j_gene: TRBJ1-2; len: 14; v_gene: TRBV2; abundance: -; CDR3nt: TGTGCCAGCAGTCCGGGACTCAATTACGGGGGCTACACCTTC; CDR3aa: CASSPGLNYGGYTF
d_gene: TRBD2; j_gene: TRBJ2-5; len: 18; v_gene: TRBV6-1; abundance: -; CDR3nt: TGTGCCAGCAGTGACGGGCTCTTACTAGCGGGAGGGCGAGAGACCCAGTACTTC; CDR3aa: CASSDGLLLAGGRETQYF
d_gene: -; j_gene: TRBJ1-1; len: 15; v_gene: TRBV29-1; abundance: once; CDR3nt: TGCAGCGCAGCCCAGGGGACGCTGGTAACCACTGAAGCTTTCTTT; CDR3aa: CSAAQGTLVTTEAFF
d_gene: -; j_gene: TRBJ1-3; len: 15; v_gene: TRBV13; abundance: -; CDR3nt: TGTGCCAGCAGCTTAACGGTCTCCACTGGAAACACCATATATTTT; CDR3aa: CASSLTVSTGNTIYF
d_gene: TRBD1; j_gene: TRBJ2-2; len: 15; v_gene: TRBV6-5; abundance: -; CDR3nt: TGTGCCAGCAGTGCAAGACAGGGGGCAACCGGGGAGCTGTTTTTT; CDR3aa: CASSARQGATGELFF
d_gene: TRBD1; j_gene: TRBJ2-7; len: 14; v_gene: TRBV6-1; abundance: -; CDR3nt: TGTGCCAGCAGACGAGAGACAGGGATCTACGAGCAGTACTTC; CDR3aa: CASRRETGIYEQYF
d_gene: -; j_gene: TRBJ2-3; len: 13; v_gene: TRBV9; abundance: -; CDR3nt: TGTGCCAGCAGCGTAGCAGGGATAGATACGCAGTATTTT; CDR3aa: CASSVAGIDTQYF
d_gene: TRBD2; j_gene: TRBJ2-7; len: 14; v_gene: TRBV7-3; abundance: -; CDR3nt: TGTGCCAGCAGCTTAGCGGGAGGCTCCTACGAGCAGTACTTC; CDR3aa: CASSLAGGSYEQYF
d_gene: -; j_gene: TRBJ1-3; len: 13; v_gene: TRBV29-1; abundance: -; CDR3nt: TGCAGCGTTGAAGGGCCCCCCGGAAACACCATATATTTT; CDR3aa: CSVEGPPGNTIYF
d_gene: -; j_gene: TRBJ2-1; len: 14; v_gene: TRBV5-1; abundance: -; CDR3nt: TGCGCCAGCAGCGGGGGACTGGAAGGGGATGAGCAGTTCTTC; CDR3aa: CASSGGLEGDEQFF
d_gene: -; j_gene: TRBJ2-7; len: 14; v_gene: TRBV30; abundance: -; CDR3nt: TGTGCCTGGAGTCGGGGGGGACAGGGAGACGAGCAGTACTTC; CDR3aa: CAWSRGGQGDEQYF
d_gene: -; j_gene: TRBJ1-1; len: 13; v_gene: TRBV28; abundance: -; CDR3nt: TGTGCCAGCAGTTCAGGGCAGAACACTGAAGCTTTCTTT; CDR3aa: CASSSGQNTEAFF
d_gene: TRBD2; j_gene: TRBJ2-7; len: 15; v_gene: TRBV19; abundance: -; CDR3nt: TGTGCCAGTAGCCTCCAAGGACTAGGCTCCTACGAGCAGTACTTC; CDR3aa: CASSLQGLGSYEQYF
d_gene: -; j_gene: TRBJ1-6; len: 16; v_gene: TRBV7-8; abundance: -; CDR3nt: TGTGCCAGCAGCTTGGGCTCCCCAGATTATAATTCACCCCTCCACTTT; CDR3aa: CASSLGSPDYNSPLHF
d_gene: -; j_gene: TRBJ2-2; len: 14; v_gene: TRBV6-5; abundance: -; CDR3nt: TGTGCCAGCAGTTTAGCCCTGAACACCGGGGAGCTGTTTTTT; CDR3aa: CASSLALNTGELFF
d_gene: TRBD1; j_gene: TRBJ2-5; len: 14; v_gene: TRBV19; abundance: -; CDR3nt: TGTGCCAGTAGTCCCCGGACAGGGCTTGAGACCCAGTACTTC; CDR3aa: CASSPRTGLETQYF
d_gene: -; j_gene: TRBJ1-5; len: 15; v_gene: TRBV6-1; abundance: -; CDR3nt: TGTGCCAGCAGTGAATTCAGTTTCCCCAATCAGCCCCAGCATTTT; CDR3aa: CASSEFSFPNQPQHF
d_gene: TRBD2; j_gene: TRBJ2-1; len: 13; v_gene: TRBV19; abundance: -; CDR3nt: TGTGCCAGTAGCTCGCGGGGGGACCATGAGCAGTTCTTC; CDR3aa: CASSSRGDHEQFF
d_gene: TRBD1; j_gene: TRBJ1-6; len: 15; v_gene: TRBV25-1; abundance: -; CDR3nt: TGTGCCAGCAGTCGACAGGGCACCCCCAATTCACCCCTCCACTTT; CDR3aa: CASSRQGTPNSPLHF
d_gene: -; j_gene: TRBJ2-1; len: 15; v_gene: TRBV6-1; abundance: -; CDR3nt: TGTGCCAGCAGTGTAGGGGGGGGTGCCTACAATGAGCAGTTCTTC; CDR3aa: CASSVGGGAYNEQFF
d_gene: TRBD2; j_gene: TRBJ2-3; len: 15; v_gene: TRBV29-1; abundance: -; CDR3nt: TGCAGCGTTGGACTAGCGGGAGAAATCACAGATACGCAGTATTTT; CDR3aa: CSVGLAGEITDTQYF
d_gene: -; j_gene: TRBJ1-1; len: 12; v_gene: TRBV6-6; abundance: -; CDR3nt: TGTGCCAGCAGATCTACAGGGTTTGAAGCTTTCTTT; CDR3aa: CASRSTGFEAFF
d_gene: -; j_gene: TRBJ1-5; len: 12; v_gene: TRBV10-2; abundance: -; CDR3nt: TGCGCCAGCGCGGATAGCAATCAGCCCCAGCATTTT; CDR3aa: CASADSNQPQHF
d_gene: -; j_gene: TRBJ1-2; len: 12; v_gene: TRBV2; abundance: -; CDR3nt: TGTGCCAGCAGTTCAGGGAACTATGGCTACACCTTC; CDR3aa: CASSSGNYGYTF
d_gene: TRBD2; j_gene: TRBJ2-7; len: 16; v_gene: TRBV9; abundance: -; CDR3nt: TGTGCCAGCAGTCATACCTCGACTAGCGATTCCTACGAGCAGTACTTC; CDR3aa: CASSHTSTSDSYEQYF
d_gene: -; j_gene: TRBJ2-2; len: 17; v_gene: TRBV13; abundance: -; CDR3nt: TGTGCCAGCAGCGTCTACGGGACTTTCAACGGGGGCGGGGAGCTGTTTTTT; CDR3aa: CASSVYGTFNGGGELFF
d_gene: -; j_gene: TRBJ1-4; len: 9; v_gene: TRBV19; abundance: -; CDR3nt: TGTGCCCAGGGCCTTAAACTGTTTTTT; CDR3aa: CAQGLKLFF
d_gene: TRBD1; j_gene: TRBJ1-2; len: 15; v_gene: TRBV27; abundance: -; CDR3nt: TGTGCCAGCAGTTTCCTTGACAGGGCGGGCTATGGCTACACCTTC; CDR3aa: CASSFLDRAGYGYTF
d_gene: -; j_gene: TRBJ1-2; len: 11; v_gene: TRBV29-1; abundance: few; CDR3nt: TGCAGCGTTGCCGGGAACTATGGCTACACCTTC; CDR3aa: CSVAGNYGYTF
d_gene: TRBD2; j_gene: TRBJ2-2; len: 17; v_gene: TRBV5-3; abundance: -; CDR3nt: TGTGCCAGAAGCTTGGTCTTGACGGGGGGATACACCGGGGAGCTGTTTTTT; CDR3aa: CARSLVLTGGYTGELFF
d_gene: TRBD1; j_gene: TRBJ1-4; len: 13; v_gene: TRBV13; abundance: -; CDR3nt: TGTGCCAGCTCCTGGACAGGGGATGAAAAACTGTTTTTT; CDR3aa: CASSWTGDEKLFF
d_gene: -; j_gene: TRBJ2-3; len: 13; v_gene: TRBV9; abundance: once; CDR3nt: TGTGCCAGCAGCGCCTCTAGCACAGATACGCAGTATTTT; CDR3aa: CASSASSTDTQYF
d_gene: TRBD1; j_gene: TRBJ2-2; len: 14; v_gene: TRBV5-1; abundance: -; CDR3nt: TGCGCCAGCAGCTTGGGGACAGGGTTAAGGGAGCTGTTTTTT; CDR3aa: CASSLGTGLRELFF
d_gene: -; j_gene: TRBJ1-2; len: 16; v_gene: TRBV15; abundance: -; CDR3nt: TGTGCCACCAGCAGAGATGGTGCCAAACCTTGGCATGGCTACACCTTC; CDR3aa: CATSRDGAKPWHGYTF
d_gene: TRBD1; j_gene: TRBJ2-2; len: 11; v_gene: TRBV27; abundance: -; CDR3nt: TGTGCCAGCAGTTCGGGGACAGGGTTAATTTTT; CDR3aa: CASSSGTGLIF
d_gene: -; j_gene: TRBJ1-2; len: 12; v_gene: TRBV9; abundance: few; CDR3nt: TGTGCCAGCAGCGGACAGGTGCATGGCTACACCTTC; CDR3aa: CASSGQVHGYTF
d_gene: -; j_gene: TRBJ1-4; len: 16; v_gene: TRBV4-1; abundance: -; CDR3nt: TGCGCCAGCAGCGACAATCAGGACAGACAATATGAAAAACTGTTTTTT; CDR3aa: CASSDNQDRQYEKLFF
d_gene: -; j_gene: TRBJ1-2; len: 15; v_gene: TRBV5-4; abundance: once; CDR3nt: TGTGCCAGCAGCCCGGAAGGGCAGGGGAGAAATGGCTACACCTTC; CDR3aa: CASSPEGQGRNGYTF
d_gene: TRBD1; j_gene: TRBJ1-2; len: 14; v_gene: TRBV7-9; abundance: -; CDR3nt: TGTGCCAGCAGCTTAAGAGGGGGCAACTATGGCTACACCTTC; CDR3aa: CASSLRGGNYGYTF